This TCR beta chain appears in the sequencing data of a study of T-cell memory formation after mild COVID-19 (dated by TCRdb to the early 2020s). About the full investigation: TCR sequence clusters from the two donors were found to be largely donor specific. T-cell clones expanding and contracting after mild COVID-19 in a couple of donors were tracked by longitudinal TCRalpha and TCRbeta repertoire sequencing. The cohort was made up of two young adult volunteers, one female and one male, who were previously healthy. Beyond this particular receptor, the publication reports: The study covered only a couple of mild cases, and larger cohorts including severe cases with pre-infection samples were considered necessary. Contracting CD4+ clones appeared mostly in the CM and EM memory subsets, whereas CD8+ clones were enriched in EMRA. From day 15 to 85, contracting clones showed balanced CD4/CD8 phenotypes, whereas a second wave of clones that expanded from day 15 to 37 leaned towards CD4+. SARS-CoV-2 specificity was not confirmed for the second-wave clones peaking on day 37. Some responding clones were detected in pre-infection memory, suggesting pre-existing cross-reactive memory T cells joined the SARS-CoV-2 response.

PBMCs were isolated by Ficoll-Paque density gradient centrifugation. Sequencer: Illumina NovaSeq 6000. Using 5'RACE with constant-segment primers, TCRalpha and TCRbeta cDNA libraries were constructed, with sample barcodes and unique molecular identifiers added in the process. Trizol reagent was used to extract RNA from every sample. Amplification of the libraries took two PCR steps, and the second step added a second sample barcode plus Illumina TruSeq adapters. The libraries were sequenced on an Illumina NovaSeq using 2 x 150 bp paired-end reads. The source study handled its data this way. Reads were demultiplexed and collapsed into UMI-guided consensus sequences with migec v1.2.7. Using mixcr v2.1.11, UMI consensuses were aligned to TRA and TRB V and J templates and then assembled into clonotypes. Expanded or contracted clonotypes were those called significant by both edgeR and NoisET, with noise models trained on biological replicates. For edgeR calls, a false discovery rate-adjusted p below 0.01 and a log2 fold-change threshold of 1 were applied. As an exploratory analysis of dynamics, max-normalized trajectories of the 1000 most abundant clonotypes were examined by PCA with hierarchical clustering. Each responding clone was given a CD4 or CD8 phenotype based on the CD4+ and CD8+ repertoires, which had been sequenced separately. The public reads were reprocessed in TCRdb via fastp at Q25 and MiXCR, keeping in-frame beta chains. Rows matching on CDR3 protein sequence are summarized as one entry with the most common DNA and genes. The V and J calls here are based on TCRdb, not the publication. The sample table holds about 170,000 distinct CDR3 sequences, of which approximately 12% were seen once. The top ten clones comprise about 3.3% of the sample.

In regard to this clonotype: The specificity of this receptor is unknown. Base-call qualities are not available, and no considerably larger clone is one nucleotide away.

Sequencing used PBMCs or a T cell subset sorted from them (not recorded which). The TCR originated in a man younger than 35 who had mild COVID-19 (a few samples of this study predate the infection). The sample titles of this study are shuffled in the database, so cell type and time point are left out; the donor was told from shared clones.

The CDR3 here reads CASSEHGGLRPLHF. The nucleotide sequence is given as TGTGCCAGCAGTGAACATGGGGGACTCCGGCCCCTCCACTTT. The rearrangement combines TRBV6-1 with TRBJ1-6; matching of 5 bases hints at TRBD1 as the D gene. The CDR3 goes from the cysteine to the phenylalanine over 14 residues. The sequence is cut down to CDR3 DNA, 42 bases in frame from base 1. Sequences MNHNS (CDR1) and SASEGT (CDR2) are obtained from the germline V gene. V gives up 2 bases and J gives up 13 bases, and the segment between their germline ends measures 15 bases.